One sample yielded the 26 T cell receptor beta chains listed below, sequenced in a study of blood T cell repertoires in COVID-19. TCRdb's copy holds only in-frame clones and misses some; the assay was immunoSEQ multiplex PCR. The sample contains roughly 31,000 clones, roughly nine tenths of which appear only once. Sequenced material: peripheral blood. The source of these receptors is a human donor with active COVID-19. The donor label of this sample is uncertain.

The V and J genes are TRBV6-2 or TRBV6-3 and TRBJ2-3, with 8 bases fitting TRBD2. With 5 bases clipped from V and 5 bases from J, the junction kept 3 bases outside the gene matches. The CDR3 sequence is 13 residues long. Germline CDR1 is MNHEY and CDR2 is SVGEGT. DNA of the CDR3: TGTGCCAGCAGTCCCGGGAGGGGAGATACGCAGTATTTT. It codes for CASSPGRGDTQYF.

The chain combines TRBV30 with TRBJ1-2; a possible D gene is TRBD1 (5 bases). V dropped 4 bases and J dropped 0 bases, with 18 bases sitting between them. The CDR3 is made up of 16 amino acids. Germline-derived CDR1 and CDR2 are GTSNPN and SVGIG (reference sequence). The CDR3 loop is CAWTTKGVRANYGYTF. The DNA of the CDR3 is TGTGCCTGGACCACCAAAGGGGTCAGGGCTAACTATGGCTACACCTTC.

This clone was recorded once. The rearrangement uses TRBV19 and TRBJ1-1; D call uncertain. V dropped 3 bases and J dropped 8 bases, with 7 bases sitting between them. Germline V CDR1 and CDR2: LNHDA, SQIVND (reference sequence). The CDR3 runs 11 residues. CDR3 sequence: CASSIRREAFF. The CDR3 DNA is TGTGCCAGTAGTATCCGCAGGGAAGCTTTCTTT.

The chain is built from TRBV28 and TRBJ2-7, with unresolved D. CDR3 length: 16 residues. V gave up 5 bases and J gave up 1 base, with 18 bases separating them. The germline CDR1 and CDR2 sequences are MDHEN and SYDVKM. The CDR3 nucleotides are TGTGCCAGCAGTGACCCGAGACACCCCCGATCCTACGAGCAGTACTTC. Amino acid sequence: CASSDPRHPRSYEQYF.

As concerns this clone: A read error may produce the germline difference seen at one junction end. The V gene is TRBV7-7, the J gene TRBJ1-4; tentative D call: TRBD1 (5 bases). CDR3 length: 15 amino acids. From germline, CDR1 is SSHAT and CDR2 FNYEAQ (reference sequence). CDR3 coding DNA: TGTGCTAGCAGCCCGTCGACAGCTCCTAATGAAAAACTGTTTTTT. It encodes CASSPSTAPNEKLFF.

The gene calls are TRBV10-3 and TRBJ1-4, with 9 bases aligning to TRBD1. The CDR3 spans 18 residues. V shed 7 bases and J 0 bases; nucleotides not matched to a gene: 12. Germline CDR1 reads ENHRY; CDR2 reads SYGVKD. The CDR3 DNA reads TGTGCCATCATTTTTACTCGGGACAGGGAAGCAACTAATGAAAAACTGTTTTTT. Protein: CAIIFTRDREATNEKLFF.

The CDR3 reads CASRRTENTGELFF. CDR3 nucleotide sequence: TGTGCCAGTAGGAGGACGGAGAACACCGGGGAGCTGTTTTTT. The rearrangement links TRBV7-9 to TRBJ2-2, with TRBD2 as a possible D gene (5 bases). The CDR3 runs to 14 residues. Germline V CDR1 and CDR2: SEHNR, FQNEAQ (reference sequence). V was cut by 9 bases and J by 1 base, with 12 bases left in between. Variable domain in full (rest from reference TRBV7-9 and TRBJ2-2): DTGVSQNPRHKITKRGQNVTFRCDPISEHNRLYWYRQTLGQGPEFLTYFQNEAQLEKSRLLSDRFSAERPKGSFSTLEIQRTEQGDSAMYLCASRRTENTGELFFGEGSRLTVL.

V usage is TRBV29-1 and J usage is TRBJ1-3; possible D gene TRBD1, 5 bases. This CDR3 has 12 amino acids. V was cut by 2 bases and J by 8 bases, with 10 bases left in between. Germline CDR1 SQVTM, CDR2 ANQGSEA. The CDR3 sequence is CSVEWGGDTIYF. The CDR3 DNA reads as TGCAGCGTTGAATGGGGGGGGGACACCATATATTTT. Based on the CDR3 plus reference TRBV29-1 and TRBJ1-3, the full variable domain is SAVISQKPSRDICQRGTSLTIQCQVDSQVTMMFWYRQQPGQSLTLIATANQGSEATYESGFVIDKFPISRPNLTFSTLTVSNMSPEDSSIYLCSVEWGGDTIYFGEGSWLTVV.

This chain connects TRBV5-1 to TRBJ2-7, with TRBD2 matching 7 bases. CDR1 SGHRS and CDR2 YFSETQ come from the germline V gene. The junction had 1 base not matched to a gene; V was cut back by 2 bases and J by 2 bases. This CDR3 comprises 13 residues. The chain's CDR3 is CASSFGGAYEQYF. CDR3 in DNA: TGCGCCAGCAGCTTTGGGGGGGCCTACGAGCAGTACTTC. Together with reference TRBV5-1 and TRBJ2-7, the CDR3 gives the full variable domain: KAGVTQTPRYLIKTRGQQVTLSCSPISGHRSVSWYQQTPGQGLQFLFEYFSETQRNKGNFPGRFSGRQFSNSRSEMNVSTLELGDSALYLCASSFGGAYEQYFGPGTRLTVT.

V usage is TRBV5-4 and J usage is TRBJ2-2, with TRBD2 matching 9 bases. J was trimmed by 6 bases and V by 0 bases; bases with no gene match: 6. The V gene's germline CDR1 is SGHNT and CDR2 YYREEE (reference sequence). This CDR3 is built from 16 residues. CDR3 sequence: CASSLGARGGAGELFF. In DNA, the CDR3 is TGTGCCAGCAGCTTGGGGGCTCGCGGGGGGGCCGGGGAGCTGTTTTTT.

CDR3 sequence reads: CASSYHPTGGKAYEQYF. As DNA, the CDR3 is TGTGCCAGCAGTTACCATCCGACAGGGGGTAAAGCCTACGAGCAGTACTTC. The chain recombines TRBV6-2 or TRBV6-3 with TRBJ2-7, with 9 bases fitting TRBD1. V lost 2 bases to trimming and J lost 2 bases; unmatched junction nucleotides: 10. Germline V gene sequence: CDR1 MNHEY, CDR2 SVGEGT. This CDR3 is 17 amino acids long.

Here the CDR3 DNA reads TGTGCCAGCAGTTTATCTGGACCGGGACAGGGATGGTACGAGCAGTACTTC. This sequence encodes CASSLSGPGQGWYEQYF. The genes are TRBV27 and TRBJ2-7; 9 bases fit TRBD1. CDR1 is MNHEY, CDR2 SMNVEV, per germline (reference sequence). This CDR3 has 17 residues. With 0 bases clipped from V and 4 bases from J, the junction kept 10 bases outside the gene matches.

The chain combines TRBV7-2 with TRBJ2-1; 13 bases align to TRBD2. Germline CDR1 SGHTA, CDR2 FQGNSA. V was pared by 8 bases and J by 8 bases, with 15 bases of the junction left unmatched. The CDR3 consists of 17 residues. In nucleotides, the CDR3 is TGTGCCAGCCGGGCCCAACTAGCGGGAGGGCCCAGGGATGAGCAGTTCTTC. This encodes CASRAQLAGGPRDEQFF.

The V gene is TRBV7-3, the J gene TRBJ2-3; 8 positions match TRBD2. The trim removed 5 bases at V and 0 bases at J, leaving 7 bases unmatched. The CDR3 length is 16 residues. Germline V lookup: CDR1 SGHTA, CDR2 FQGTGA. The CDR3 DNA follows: TGTGCCAGCAGCCCGGTAGCGGGGTCTAGCACAGATACGCAGTATTTT. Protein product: CASSPVAGSSTDTQYF.

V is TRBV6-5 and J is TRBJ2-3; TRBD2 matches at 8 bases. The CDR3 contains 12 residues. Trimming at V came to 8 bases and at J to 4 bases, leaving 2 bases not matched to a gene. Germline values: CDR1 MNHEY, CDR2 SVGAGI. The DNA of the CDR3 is TGTGCCAGCCGGGAGGGCCCAGATACGCAGTATTTT. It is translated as CASREGPDTQYF.

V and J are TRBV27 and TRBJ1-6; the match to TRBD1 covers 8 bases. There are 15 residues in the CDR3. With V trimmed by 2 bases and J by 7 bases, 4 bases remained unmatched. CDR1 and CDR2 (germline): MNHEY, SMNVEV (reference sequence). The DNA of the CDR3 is TGTGCCAGCAGTTTAGAGGACAGGGTGAATTCACCCCTCCACTTT. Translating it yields CASSLEDRVNSPLHF.

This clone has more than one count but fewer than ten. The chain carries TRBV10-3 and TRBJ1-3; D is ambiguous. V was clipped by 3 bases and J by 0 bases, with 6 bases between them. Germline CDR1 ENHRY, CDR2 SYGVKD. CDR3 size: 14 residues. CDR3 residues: CAISDGSSGNTIYF. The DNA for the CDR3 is TGTGCCATCAGTGATGGGAGCTCTGGAAACACCATATATTTT.

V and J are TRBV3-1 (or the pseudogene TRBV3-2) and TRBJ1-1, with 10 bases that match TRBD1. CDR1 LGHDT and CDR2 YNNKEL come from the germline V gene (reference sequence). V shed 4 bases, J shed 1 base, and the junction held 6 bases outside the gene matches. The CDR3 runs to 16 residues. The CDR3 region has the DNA TGTGCCAGCAGCCCGGGACAGGGGAGGCCGAACACTGAAGCTTTCTTT. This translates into CASSPGQGRPNTEAFF.

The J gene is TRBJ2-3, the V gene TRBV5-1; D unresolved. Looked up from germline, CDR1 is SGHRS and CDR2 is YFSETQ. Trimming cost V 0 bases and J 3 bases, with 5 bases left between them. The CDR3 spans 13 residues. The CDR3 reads CASSLAGTDTQYF. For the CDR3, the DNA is TGCGCCAGCAGCTTGGCCGGTACAGATACGCAGTATTTT.

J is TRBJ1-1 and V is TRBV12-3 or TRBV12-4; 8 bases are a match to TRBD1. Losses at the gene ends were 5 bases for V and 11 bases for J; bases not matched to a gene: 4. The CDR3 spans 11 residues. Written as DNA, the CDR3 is TGTGCCAGCAGTGACAGGGGAATGGCTTTCTTT. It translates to CASSDRGMAFF.

CDR3 sequence reads: CASSQPLTGVGANVLTF. The CDR3 region has the DNA TGTGCCAGCAGCCAGCCACTGACAGGGGTAGGGGCCAACGTCCTGACTTTC. The chain has TRBV3-1 (or the pseudogene TRBV3-2) and TRBJ2-6, with 8 positions matching TRBD1. The CDR3 totals 17 residues. V was clipped by 3 bases and J by 4 bases; unmatched bases: 8. In germline, CDR1 is LGHDT, CDR2 YNNKEL (reference sequence).

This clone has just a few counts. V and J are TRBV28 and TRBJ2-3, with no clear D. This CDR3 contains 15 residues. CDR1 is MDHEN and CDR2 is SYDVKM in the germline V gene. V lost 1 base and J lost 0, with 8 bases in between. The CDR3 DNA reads TGTGCCAGCAGTTTATCGGGTGCTAGCACAGATACGCAGTATTTT. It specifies CASSLSGASTDTQYF.

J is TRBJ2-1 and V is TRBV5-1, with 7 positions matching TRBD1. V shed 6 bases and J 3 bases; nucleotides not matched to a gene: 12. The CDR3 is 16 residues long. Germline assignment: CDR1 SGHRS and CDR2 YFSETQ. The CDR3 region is CASTETYWTGYNEQFF. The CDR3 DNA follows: TGCGCCAGCACCGAAACATACTGGACAGGCTACAATGAGCAGTTCTTC.

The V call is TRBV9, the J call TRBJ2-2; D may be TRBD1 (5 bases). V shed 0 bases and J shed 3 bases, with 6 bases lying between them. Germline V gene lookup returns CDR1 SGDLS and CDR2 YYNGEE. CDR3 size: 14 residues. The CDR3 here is CASSVVGDTGELFF. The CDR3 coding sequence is TGTGCCAGCAGCGTAGTAGGGGACACCGGGGAGCTGTTTTTT.

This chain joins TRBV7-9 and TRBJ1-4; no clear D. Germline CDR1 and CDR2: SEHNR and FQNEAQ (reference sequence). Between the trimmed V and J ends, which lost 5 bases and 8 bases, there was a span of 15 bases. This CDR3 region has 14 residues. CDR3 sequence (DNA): TGTGCCAGCAGCCCAACTACCCAGATGGAAAAACTGTTTTTT. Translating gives CASSPTTQMEKLFF.

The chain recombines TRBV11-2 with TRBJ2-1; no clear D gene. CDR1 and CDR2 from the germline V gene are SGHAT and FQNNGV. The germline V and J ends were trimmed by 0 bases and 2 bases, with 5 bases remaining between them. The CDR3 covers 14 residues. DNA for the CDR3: TGTGCCAGCAGCTTAGAGGCGGCCTACAATGAGCAGTTCTTC. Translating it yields CASSLEAAYNEQFF.